The rows below give T cell receptor beta chains drawn from one sample of a study of blood T cell repertoires in COVID-19. Sequenced by immunoSEQ multiplex PCR; TCRdb stores in-frame clones only, minus some. The sample gives more than 75,000 clones, approximately 84% of which show up once; around 13% is in the top ten. The sequenced material came from peripheral blood. All receptors derive from a human donor in a cohort sampled during active COVID-19. Each CDR3 is given with its conserved first and last residue. Fields, in order: V gene, clone size, J gene, D gene, CDR3 length, CDR3 protein, CDR3 DNA. A D gene is named only where the DNA matches it firmly. For some rows the clone size is stated as once, few or many, or as a class when expanded; others skip it.

TRBV5-1	.	TRBJ2-2	.	18	CASSLALRPGTSTGELFF	TGCGCCAGCAGCTTGGCCTTGCGTCCCGGGACATCCACCGGGGAGCTGTTTTTT
TRBV11-3	once	TRBJ2-7	.	14	CASSFGRGSYEQYF	TGTGCCAGCAGCTTCGGACGGGGCTCCTACGAGCAGTACTTC
TRBV5-4	few	TRBJ1-1	.	15	CASSPITGMNTEAFF	TGTGCCAGCAGCCCCATCACCGGTATGAACACTGAAGCTTTCTTT
TRBV2	few	TRBJ1-2	TRBD1	13	CASTETGGGGYTF	TGTGCCAGCACCGAAACAGGGGGGGGAGGCTACACCTTC
TRBV29-1	.	TRBJ2-2	TRBD1	14	CSVSGQGFAGELFF	TGCAGCGTTAGTGGACAGGGATTTGCCGGGGAGCTGTTTTTT
TRBV6-5	.	TRBJ2-7	TRBD1	14	CASSYEGARNEQYF	TGTGCCAGCAGTTACGAGGGGGCTAGGAACGAGCAGTACTTC
TRBV27	.	TRBJ2-1	.	18	CASSLPISRGSTYNEQFF	TGTGCCAGCAGCCTACCAATCAGCAGGGGAAGCACCTACAATGAGCAGTTCTTC
TRBV7-3	.	TRBJ2-2	.	13	CASSLPSPGELFF	TGTGCCAGCAGCCTCCCGTCCCCCGGGGAGCTGTTTTTT
TRBV10-3	.	TRBJ1-2	.	12	CASNGRDYGYTF	TGTGCCTCCAACGGCCGGGACTATGGCTACACCTTC
TRBV15	.	TRBJ2-1	.	15	CATSRDQSRGNEQFF	TGTGCCACCAGCAGAGATCAGTCCAGGGGCAATGAGCAGTTCTTC
TRBV2	.	TRBJ2-1	TRBD1	13	CASRDRVYNEQFF	TGTGCCAGCAGGGACAGGGTCTACAATGAGCAGTTCTTC
TRBV7-2	.	TRBJ2-3	TRBD1	15	CASSPTGYSRDTQYF	TGTGCCAGCAGCCCGACAGGGTATTCTCGAGATACGCAGTATTTT
TRBV9	.	TRBJ2-7	TRBD2	16	CASSAGLAGSSYEQYF	TGTGCCAGCAGCGCCGGACTAGCGGGGAGCTCCTACGAGCAGTACTTC
TRBV6-1	.	TRBJ1-1	TRBD1	18	CASSVRPTGQGSGTEAFF	TGTGCCAGCAGTGTTCGCCCGACGGGACAGGGCTCGGGGACTGAAGCTTTCTTT
TRBV5-1	.	TRBJ2-7	.	13	CASSPDGGYEQYF	TGCGCCAGCAGCCCCGATGGGGGGTACGAGCAGTACTTC
TRBV28	.	TRBJ2-1	TRBD1	14	CASSRPGQGYEQFF	TGTGCCAGCAGTCGACCGGGACAGGGGTATGAGCAGTTCTTC
TRBV27	.	TRBJ2-2	TRBD2	19	CASSPRRTSGVTNTGELFF	TGTGCCAGCAGTCCCCGTCGGACTAGCGGGGTTACGAACACCGGGGAGCTGTTTTTT
TRBV7-2	.	TRBJ2-7	TRBD2	14	CASSTTSGGYEQYF	TGTGCCAGCAGTACTACTAGCGGGGGCTACGAGCAGTACTTC
TRBV5-1	.	TRBJ2-7	.	14	CASSLGAGVYEQYF	TGCGCCAGCAGCTTGGGGGCAGGGGTCTACGAGCAGTACTTC
TRBV7-3	.	TRBJ2-1	.	13	CASRSQNTGEQFF	TGTGCCAGCAGGTCGCAGAATACGGGTGAGCAGTTCTTC
TRBV10-3	few	TRBJ1-1	TRBD1	12	CAANRGNTEAFF	TGTGCCGCAAACAGGGGGAACACTGAAGCTTTCTTT
TRBV27	.	TRBJ1-6	.	20	CASSPEGRGRTTSYNSPLHF	TGTGCCAGCTCTCCGGAGGGGAGAGGAAGAACAACGTCCTATAATTCACCCCTCCACTTT
TRBV9	.	TRBJ2-3	.	13	CASSVGHPDTQYF	TGTGCCAGCAGCGTTGGACATCCAGATACGCAGTATTTT
TRBV12-3/TRBV12-4	.	TRBJ1-5	.	13	CASRIAGNQPQHF	TGTGCCAGCAGGATTGCGGGTAATCAGCCCCAGCATTTT
TRBV2	.	TRBJ2-1	TRBD1	15	CASRWDRGPENEQFF	TGTGCCAGCAGGTGGGACAGGGGGCCGGAGAATGAGCAGTTCTTC
TRBV29-1	once	TRBJ1-4	.	14	CSAARGHTNEKLFF	TGCAGCGCCGCGCGCGGACATACTAATGAAAAACTGTTTTTT
TRBV5-6	.	TRBJ2-7	TRBD1	17	CASSSAIQGAKAYEQYF	TGTGCCAGCAGCTCGGCGATACAGGGGGCGAAGGCCTACGAGCAGTACTTC
TRBV10-3	.	TRBJ2-7	TRBD1	15	CAISSQGASSYEQYF	TGTGCCATCAGTTCGCAGGGGGCCAGCTCCTACGAGCAGTACTTC
TRBV19	.	TRBJ1-5	.	12	CASRGADQPQHF	TGTGCCAGTAGGGGGGCAGATCAGCCCCAGCATTTT
TRBV6-4	.	TRBJ1-1	TRBD1	15	CASSERPTGGTEAFF	TGTGCCAGCAGTGAAAGGCCGACAGGGGGCACTGAAGCTTTCTTT
TRBV5-4	.	TRBJ1-4	.	14	CASSFAGPGEKLFF	TGTGCCAGCAGCTTCGCGGGACCAGGAGAAAAACTGTTTTTT
TRBV9	.	TRBJ2-7	TRBD2	16	CASSAGLAGGKYEQYF	TGTGCCAGCAGCGCGGGACTAGCGGGGGGTAAATACGAGCAGTACTTC
TRBV3-1/TRBV3-2	once	TRBJ2-3	.	15	CASNHRGASTDTQYF	TGTGCCAGCAACCACCGCGGCGCTAGCACAGATACGCAGTATTTT
TRBV5-1	.	TRBJ1-1	TRBD1	15	CASSEGTGMNTEAFF	TGCGCCAGCAGCGAGGGGACAGGGATGAACACTGAAGCTTTCTTT
TRBV2	.	TRBJ1-6	TRBD1	15	CASKDRGLYNSPLHF	TGTGCCAGCAAGGACAGGGGGCTCTATAATTCACCCCTCCACTTT
TRBV7-2	.	TRBJ2-7	.	16	CASSLAPTTGSYEQYF	TGTGCCAGCAGCTTAGCCCCTACGACAGGCAGCTACGAGCAGTACTTC
TRBV21-1	.	TRBJ2-7	.	14	CASSKGTGVHEQYF	TGTGCCAGCAGCAAAGGGACAGGGGTCCACGAGCAGTACTTC
TRBV19	.	TRBJ1-1	TRBD1	13	CASRQGRNTEAFF	TGTGCCAGTAGACAGGGGAGGAACACTGAAGCTTTCTTT
TRBV19	.	TRBJ1-5	.	13	CAVTGSLNQPQHF	TGTGCCGTCACAGGGTCTCTTAATCAGCCCCAGCATTTT
TRBV19	.	TRBJ2-3	.	13	CASSTSGTDTQYF	TGTGCCAGTAGTACTAGCGGCACAGATACGCAGTATTTT
TRBV27	.	TRBJ2-7	TRBD1	14	CASSQTGGAYEQYF	TGTGCCAGCAGCCAGACAGGGGGCGCCTACGAGCAGTACTTC
TRBV25-1	once	TRBJ2-1	.	14	CASIPPGQNNEQFF	TGTGCCAGCATTCCACCGGGTCAAAACAATGAGCAGTTCTTC
TRBV10-3	.	TRBJ2-1	.	13	CATKGGESSEQFF	TGTGCCACTAAGGGGGGGGAATCCAGCGAGCAGTTCTTC
TRBV5-5	few	TRBJ1-1	.	17	CASSPRWAGEGSTEAFF	TGTGCCAGCAGCCCCCGTTGGGCAGGGGAGGGGAGCACTGAAGCTTTCTTT
TRBV19	.	TRBJ2-2	.	22	CASSIEIRRLRDTRTNTGELFF	TGTGCCAGTAGTATAGAAATACGGCGCCTAAGGGACACCCGGACGAACACCGGGGAGCTGTTTTTT
TRBV28	.	TRBJ1-6	.	14	CASSSRRTNSPLHF	TGTGCCAGCAGTTCGCGGAGAACTAATTCACCCCTCCACTTT
TRBV5-1	few	TRBJ2-1	TRBD1	16	CASSLGGTGGNNEQFF	TGCGCCAGCAGCTTAGGCGGGACAGGGGGGAACAATGAGCAGTTCTTC
TRBV5-1	.	TRBJ2-1	TRBD1	15	CASSLWGQGSNEQFF	TGCGCCAGCAGCTTGTGGGGACAGGGAAGTAATGAGCAGTTCTTC
TRBV7-3	.	TRBJ2-5	TRBD1	16	CASSLTGGAVKETQYF	TGTGCCAGCAGCCTCACAGGGGGCGCGGTGAAGGAGACCCAGTACTTC
TRBV25-1	.	TRBJ2-7	TRBD1	14	CASSEEQGVYEQYF	TGTGCCAGCAGTGAAGAGCAGGGGGTCTACGAGCAGTACTTC
TRBV5-8	.	TRBJ2-1	TRBD1	14	CASSSGQGMVEQFF	TGTGCCAGCAGCTCTGGACAGGGTATGGTTGAGCAGTTCTTC
TRBV5-6	few	TRBJ1-2	.	14	CASSLGLQNYGYTF	TGTGCCAGCAGCTTGGGTTTACAGAACTATGGCTACACCTTC
TRBV19	once	TRBJ2-3	TRBD1	17	CASRNSLDRGRTDTQYF	TGTGCCAGTAGGAATTCACTCGACAGGGGGCGGACAGATACGCAGTATTTT